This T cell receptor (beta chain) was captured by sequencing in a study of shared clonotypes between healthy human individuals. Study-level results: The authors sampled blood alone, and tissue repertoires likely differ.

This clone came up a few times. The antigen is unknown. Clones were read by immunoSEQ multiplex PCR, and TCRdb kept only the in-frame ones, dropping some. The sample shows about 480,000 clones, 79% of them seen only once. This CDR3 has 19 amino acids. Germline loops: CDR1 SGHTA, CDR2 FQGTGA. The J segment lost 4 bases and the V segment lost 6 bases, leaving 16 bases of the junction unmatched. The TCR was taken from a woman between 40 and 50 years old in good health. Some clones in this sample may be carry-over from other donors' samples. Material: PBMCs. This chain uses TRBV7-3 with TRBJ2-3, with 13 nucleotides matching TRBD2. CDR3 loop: CASSLRTSGRMGLADTQYF. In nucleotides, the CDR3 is TGTGCCAGCAGTCTACGGACTAGCGGGAGAATGGGGTTAGCAGATACGCAGTATTTT.